A selection of T cell receptor beta chains follows, all from one sample in a study of tumor-infiltrating lymphocytes in localized non-small cell lung cancer. Assay: immunoSEQ multiplex PCR; the TCRdb copy retains only in-frame clones and omits some. Of more than 8,500 clones in the sample, around 77% were seen once. The sequenced sample was uninvolved lung tissue not adjacent to the tumor. The origin of the receptors is a human donor with non-small cell lung cancer. The CDR3 runs from the conserved cysteine through the conserved F or W. D genes are given only for firm matches. The listing skips clone size in some rows; elsewhere it reads once, few, many or a size class.

v_gene	j_gene	abundance	d_gene	CDR3aa	CDR3nt
TRBV2	TRBJ1-2	NA	NA	CASTRDVMERNYGYTF	TGTGCCAGCACGAGGGACGTTATGGAAAGGAACTATGGCTACACCTTC
TRBV5-1	TRBJ1-4	NA	NA	CASSFTWGSTNEKLFF	TGCGCCAGCAGCTTCACTTGGGGGTCAACTAATGAAAAACTGTTTTTT
TRBV27	TRBJ1-1	NA	NA	CASSLEGVPPVTEAFF	TGTGCCAGCAGTCTGGAGGGGGTCCCTCCGGTCACTGAAGCTTTCTTT
TRBV29-1	TRBJ2-5	NA	TRBD2	CSVESGRGETQYF	TGCAGCGTTGAAAGCGGGAGAGGGGAGACCCAGTACTTC
TRBV2	TRBJ1-6	once	NA	CASGTDGGQGNSPLHF	TGTGCCAGCGGGACGGACGGGGGGCAGGGAAATTCACCCCTCCACTTT
TRBV25-1	TRBJ1-3	medium-sized	NA	CASRSWDTIYF	TGTGCCAGCCGGTCTTGGGACACCATATATTTT
TRBV6-6	TRBJ2-3	few	NA	CASSYMASQYSDTQYF	TGTGCCAGCAGTTACATGGCCAGCCAGTACTCAGATACGCAGTATTTT
TRBV5-4	TRBJ1-2	NA	NA	CASSPAPGLGNYGYTF	TGTGCCAGCAGCCCGGCACCTGGGTTGGGTAACTATGGCTACACCTTC
TRBV9	TRBJ2-7	NA	TRBD1	CASSPIWDSTYEQYF	TGTGCCAGCAGCCCAATTTGGGACAGCACCTACGAGCAGTACTTC
TRBV5-6	TRBJ1-1	once	TRBD1	CASSLRQGGEAFF	TGTGCCAGCAGCTTGCGGCAGGGGGGAGAAGCTTTCTTT
TRBV6-5	TRBJ2-7	NA	TRBD1	CASRRTGIDSYEQYF	TGTGCCAGCAGGCGGACAGGGATCGACTCCTACGAGCAGTACTTC
TRBV19	TRBJ2-3	NA	NA	CASLGTAGTDTQYF	TGTGCCAGTTTAGGGACCGCCGGCACAGATACGCAGTATTTT
TRBV28	TRBJ1-3	NA	TRBD1	CASSPGTGGNTIYF	TGTGCCAGCAGTCCGGGGACAGGGGGAAACACCATATATTTT
TRBV9	TRBJ2-2	NA	NA	CASSVGGGAAGELFF	TGTGCCAGCAGCGTAGGTGGGGGGGCCGCCGGGGAGCTGTTTTTT
TRBV7-2	TRBJ1-4	NA	NA	CASSLIPTTNEKLFF	TGTGCCAGCAGCTTAATCCCCACAACTAATGAAAAACTGTTTTTT
TRBV14	TRBJ1-6	NA	NA	CASSQDNGYLAPYNSPLHF	TGTGCCAGCAGCCAAGACAACGGTTATTTAGCTCCCTATAATTCACCCCTCCACTTT
TRBV4-1	TRBJ1-2	NA	TRBD1	CASSRTTGEGNYGYTF	TGCGCCAGCTCTAGGACAACAGGGGAGGGTAACTATGGCTACACCTTC
TRBV27	TRBJ2-7	NA	TRBD2	CASSHRGGGGSSYEQYF	TGTGCCAGCAGTCACCGGGGGGGCGGGGGAAGCTCCTACGAGCAGTACTTC
TRBV5-6	TRBJ1-1	NA	NA	CASSFDGAAFF	TGTGCCAGCAGCTTTGACGGAGCAGCTTTCTTT
TRBV7-8	TRBJ1-4	NA	NA	CASSLRRGALGKLFF	TGTGCCAGCAGCCTGCGTCGTGGTGCATTGGGGAAACTGTTTTTT
TRBV2	TRBJ2-2	NA	TRBD2	CASNRGDPGELFF	TGTGCCAGCAATCGGGGGGATCCCGGGGAGCTGTTTTTT
TRBV5-8	TRBJ2-1	NA	NA	CASSFGDPGRNEQFF	TGTGCCAGCAGCTTTGGGGATCCGGGGAGGAATGAGCAGTTCTTC
TRBV6-1	TRBJ1-2	NA	NA	CASSSPLYGYTF	TGTGCCAGCAGTTCCCCCCTCTATGGCTACACCTTC
TRBV6-1	TRBJ1-2	NA	NA	CASEKDLYGYTF	TGTGCCAGCGAAAAGGACCTCTATGGCTACACCTTC
TRBV14	TRBJ1-2	NA	NA	CASSHLGLGGYTF	TGTGCCAGCAGCCACCTCGGACTAGGTGGCTACACCTTC
TRBV4-1	TRBJ1-1	few	NA	CASSPLGGVSTEAFF	TGCGCCAGCAGCCCCCTGGGCGGGGTTAGCACTGAAGCTTTCTTT
TRBV6-6	TRBJ2-3	NA	TRBD2	CASSSSGGATDTQYF	TGTGCCAGCAGCTCTAGCGGGGGGGCCACAGATACGCAGTATTTT
TRBV5-8	TRBJ1-4	NA	NA	CASRPGLSNEKLFF	TGTGCCAGCAGACCGGGACTGAGTAATGAAAAACTGTTTTTT
TRBV7-2	TRBJ2-5	NA	NA	CASSLETSGETQYF	TGTGCCAGCAGCCTAGAAACCTCCGGAGAGACCCAGTACTTC
TRBV11-3	TRBJ2-3	NA	NA	CASSFGTQTSTDTQYF	TGTGCCAGCAGCTTTGGGACGCAAACTAGCACAGATACGCAGTATTTT
TRBV6-1	TRBJ1-1	NA	NA	CASSLGGGITEAFF	TGTGCCAGCAGTTTGGGGGGCGGGATAACTGAAGCTTTCTTT
TRBV19	TRBJ1-2	NA	NA	CASSPQGGFEGRNYGYTF	TGTGCCAGTAGTCCTCAAGGGGGGTTTGAGGGCCGTAACTATGGCTACACCTTC
TRBV29-1	TRBJ2-3	NA	TRBD2	CSVEDSLLAGALDTQYF	TGCAGCGTTGAAGATTCCCTACTAGCGGGGGCGTTGGATACGCAGTATTTT
TRBV14	TRBJ1-1	NA	NA	CASSQELNTEAFF	TGTGCCAGCAGCCAAGAACTGAACACTGAAGCTTTCTTT
TRBV28	TRBJ1-5	NA	TRBD1	CASSSTGVRGNQPQHF	TGTGCCAGCAGTTCGACAGGGGTACGGGGCAATCAGCCCCAGCATTTT